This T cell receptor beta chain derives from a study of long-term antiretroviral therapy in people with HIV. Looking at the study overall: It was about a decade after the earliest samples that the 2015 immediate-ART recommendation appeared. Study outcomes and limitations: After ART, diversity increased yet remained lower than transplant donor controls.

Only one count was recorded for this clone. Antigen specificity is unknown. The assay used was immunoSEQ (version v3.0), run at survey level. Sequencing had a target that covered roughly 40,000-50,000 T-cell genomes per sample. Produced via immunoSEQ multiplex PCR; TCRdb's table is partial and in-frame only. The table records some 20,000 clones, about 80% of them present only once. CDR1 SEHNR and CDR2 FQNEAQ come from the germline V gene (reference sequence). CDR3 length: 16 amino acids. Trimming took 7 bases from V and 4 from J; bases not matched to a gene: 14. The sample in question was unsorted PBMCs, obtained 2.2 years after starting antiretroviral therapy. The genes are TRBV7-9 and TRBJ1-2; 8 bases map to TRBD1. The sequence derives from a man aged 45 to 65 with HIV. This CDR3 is CASTDLLGQVLYGYTF. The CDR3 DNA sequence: TGTGCCAGCACCGACCTCTTGGGACAGGTTCTCTATGGCTACACCTTC.